This TCR beta chain originates from a study of technical replicates of blood from a handful of donors. Clones were sequenced by immunoSEQ multiplex PCR, and TCRdb holds only the in-frame ones, with some missing. Altogether about 66,000 clones are present, under 98% being singletons, with the ten largest covering over 0.2%. Sequencing was carried out using T cells isolated from PBMCs. The TCR sequence derives from a human donor in good health.

The CDR3 protein is CASSVQGLAGVEGADTQYF. In DNA form, the CDR3 reads TGTGCCAGCAGCGTGCAGGGTCTAGCGGGAGTGGAGGGAGCAGATACGCAGTATTTT. V gene TRBV9 combines with J gene TRBJ2-3; TRBD2 matches at 10 bases. The V segment lost 2 bases and the J segment 4 bases; nucleotides outside the gene matches: 16. Looked up from germline, CDR1 is SGDLS and CDR2 is YYNGEE. The length of the CDR3 is 19 residues.